Following are 23 T cell receptor beta chains from one sample sequenced in a study of lung T cells in sarcoidosis with Löfgren's syndrome. Via MiXCR, TCRdb re-called the reads, giving one row per CDR3 protein. This table holds some 19,000 distinct CDR3 sequences, 21% found once. The sample taken for sequencing was CD4+ T cells from bronchoalveolar lavage. The receptors originated from a human donor with sarcoidosis (Löfgren's syndrome or another form), or a control subject (not recorded which).

Details on this clonotype: It may be a read error: a sequence one base away is much more abundant. J is TRBJ1-4 and V is TRBV20-1; no clear D. Trimming removed 8 bases from V and 6 bases from J, with 16 bases in between. Germline assignment: CDR1 DFQATT and CDR2 SNEGSKA (reference sequence). The CDR3 has 13 amino acids. CDR3 coding DNA: TGCAGTCCATCGGGGAGCCGGGATGAAAAACTGTTTTTT. Translating gives CSPSGSRDEKLFF.

Ten or more counts support this clonotype. The V call is TRBV20-1, the J call TRBJ1-1, with D possibly being TRBD1 (6 bases). In germline, CDR1 is DFQATT, CDR2 SNEGSKA (reference sequence). Trimming took off 3 bases at V and 3 bases at J, with 8 bases between the two ends. The CDR3 has 12 amino acids. The CDR3 DNA sequence: TGCAGTGCTAGGACAGGTGACACTGAAGCTTTCTTT. This encodes CSARTGDTEAFF.

The chain has TRBV5-1 and TRBJ2-2; D is possibly TRBD1 or TRBD2 (6 bases each). This CDR3 contains 16 residues. Germline loops: CDR1 SGHRS, CDR2 YFSETQ. V shed 1 base and J shed 5 bases, with 15 bases lying between them. DNA of the CDR3: TGCGCCAGCAGCTTGAGCGTGCAGGGGAGGACCGGGGAGCTGTTTTTT. Its translation: CASSLSVQGRTGELFF.

A word on this clonotype: The junction does not match germline at one end; this may be a read error. This rearrangement joins TRBV12-3 or TRBV12-4 to TRBJ2-1; D gene ambiguous. There are 14 residues in the CDR3. DNA of the CDR3: TGTGCCGGCAGTTTAAATGCCGCCTACAATGAGCAGTTCTTC. Amino acid sequence: CAGSLNAAYNEQFF.

In its sample, this clonotype is medium-sized (0.01 to 0.1%). The genes are TRBV15 and TRBJ2-1, with 8 bases fitting TRBD1. From germline, CDR1 is LNHNV and CDR2 YYDKDF (reference sequence). Germline trimming cut 9 bases from V and 3 bases from J; bases unmatched to any gene: 7. The CDR3 runs to 14 residues. The CDR3 DNA reads TGTGCCACTGACTCAGGGGGCTACTACAATGAGCAGTTCTTC. It specifies CATDSGGYYNEQFF. Full variable domain (remainder filled in from reference TRBV15 and TRBJ2-1): DAMVIQNPRYQVTQFGKPVTLSCSQTLNHNVMYWYQQKSSQAPKLLFHYYDKDFNNEADTPDNFQSRRPNTSFCFLDIRSPGLGDTAMYLCATDSGGYYNEQFFGPGTRLTVL.

This clonotype was seen only a few times. This chain joins TRBV18 and TRBJ1-4, with D unclear. CDR1 KGHSH and CDR2 LQKENI come from the germline V gene. CDR3 length: 13 amino acids. V dropped 3 bases and J dropped 8 bases, with 10 bases sitting between them. The CDR3 nucleotides read TGTGCCAGCTCACCGAGGACTGAGGAAAAACTGTTTTTT. The encoded protein is CASSPRTEEKLFF.

The chain links TRBV19 to TRBJ2-1, with 7 bases identical to TRBD2. This CDR3 region has 14 residues. V was pared by 5 bases and J by 8 bases, with 9 bases of the junction left unmatched. Looked up from germline, CDR1 is LNHDA and CDR2 is SQIVND (reference sequence). CDR3 region: CASSFSRLADEQFF. The CDR3 coding sequence is TGTGCCAGTAGTTTTTCTAGACTAGCCGATGAGCAGTTCTTC.

J is TRBJ2-5 and V is TRBV12-3 or TRBV12-4; no reliable D call. Deletions cut 2 bases from V and 5 bases from J, with 3 bases between. This CDR3 contains 11 residues. The DNA of the CDR3 is TGTGCCAGCAGTTTATACGAGACCCAGTACTTC. As protein: CASSLYETQYF.

This clonotype rates as medium-sized. The chain is built from TRBV20-1 and TRBJ2-7; 10 bases map to TRBD2. There are 15 residues in the CDR3. V shed 0 bases and J 5 bases; nucleotides not matched to a gene: 7. Germline loops: CDR1 DFQATT, CDR2 SNEGSKA (reference sequence). CDR3 DNA sequence: TGCAGTGCTAGAGATTATAGCGGGAGGATCGACGAGCAGTACTTC. It codes for CSARDYSGRIDEQYF.

Turning to this clonotype: This may come from a read error, since a much larger clone is one base off. This chain joins TRBV7-2 and TRBJ2-3, with 9 positions matching TRBD1. The ends lost 5 bases at V and 5 bases at J; junction bases unmatched: 2. The CDR3 consists of 13 residues. The V gene's germline CDR1 is SGHTA and CDR2 FQGNSA. For the CDR3, the DNA is TGTACCAGCAGCCGACAGGGGGAAGATACGCAGTATTTT. It yields the protein CTSSRQGEDTQYF. The complete variable domain, with remaining parts taken from reference TRBV7-2 and TRBJ2-3, reads GAGVSQSPSNKVTEKGKDVELRCDPISGHTALYWYRQSLGQGLEFLIYFQGNSAPDKSGLPSDRFSAERTGGSVSTLTIQRTQQEDSAVYLCTSSRQGEDTQYFGPGTRLTVL.

This clonotype was found many times. The J gene is TRBJ1-1, the V gene TRBV4-2; D is undetermined. Per germline, CDR1 LGHNA and CDR2 YNFKEQ. This CDR3 has 13 residues. Trimming shortened V by 1 base and J by 5 bases, and 8 bases separated the two germline ends. The CDR3 protein is CASSQVGLTEAFF. CDR3 DNA sequence: TGTGCCAGCAGCCAAGTGGGCCTGACTGAAGCTTTCTTT.

The chain uses TRBV11-2 and TRBJ2-7; 7 bases are a match to TRBD2. V lost 3 bases, J lost 1 base, and 6 bases stayed unmatched. Germline V gene lookup returns CDR1 SGHAT and CDR2 FQNNGV. The CDR3 length is 15 residues. CDR3 DNA sequence: TGTGCCAGCAGCTTGGGGCGGGGGAGTTCCTACGAGCAGTACTTC. Translated: CASSLGRGSSYEQYF.

Ten or more counts support this clonotype. The genes are TRBV20-1 and TRBJ1-6; no clear D. V shed 5 bases and J shed 9 bases, with 17 bases lying between them. The CDR3 has 14 amino acids. CDR1 is DFQATT, CDR2 SNEGSKA, per germline (reference sequence). As DNA, the CDR3 is TGCAGTGCTCGGACTCCGGGTCGGATTTCACCCCTCCACTTT. Translation: CSARTPGRISPLHF.

Relative to its sample, this clonotype is medium-sized. V gene TRBV6-2 or TRBV6-3 combines with J gene TRBJ2-7; no clear D gene. Germline assignment: CDR1 MNHEY and CDR2 SVGEGT. This CDR3 spans 14 amino acids. V was shortened by 2 bases and J by 5 bases, with 13 bases between the two germline ends. CDR3 DNA: TGTGCCAGCAGTTACCGTCGGGTTTCGGACGAGCAGTACTTC. This encodes CASSYRRVSDEQYF.

In this sample, this clonotype turned up many times. The chain couples TRBV30 to TRBJ2-1; 7 nucleotides agree with TRBD2. Germline V gene lookup returns CDR1 GTSNPN and CDR2 SVGIG (reference sequence). V trimming: 2 bases; J trimming: 0 bases; junction bases outside the gene matches: 7. This CDR3 is built from 16 residues. The CDR3 DNA follows: TGTGCCTGGAGTAGACTAGCCCCGAGCTCCTACAATGAGCAGTTCTTC. Protein: CAWSRLAPSSYNEQFF.

This clonotype was detected many times. V gene TRBV19 combines with J gene TRBJ1-2, with D perhaps TRBD1 (6 bases). CDR1 is LNHDA, CDR2 SQIVND, per germline (reference sequence). V dropped 2 bases and J dropped 5 bases, with 12 bases sitting between them. The CDR3 has 14 amino acids. The chain's CDR3 is CASSIRRGSYGYTF. The CDR3, as DNA: TGTGCCAGTAGTATACGCAGGGGATCTTATGGCTACACCTTC.

This sequence joins TRBV29-1 and TRBJ2-1; D call uncertain. The CDR3 length is 14 residues. Trimming stripped 4 bases from V and 4 bases from J, with 14 bases between. Germline CDR1 SQVTM, CDR2 ANQGSEA. CDR3 bases: TGCAGCGTTGTAGTTTCATCCAGGTACAATGAGCAGTTCTTC. This translates into CSVVVSSRYNEQFF.

This clonotype was picked up many times. The chain recombines TRBV28 with TRBJ1-5; tentative D call: TRBD1 (5 bases). V lost 7 bases and J lost 0, with 13 bases in between. This CDR3 is built from 15 residues. Per germline, CDR1 MDHEN and CDR2 SYDVKM. The CDR3 reads CASIGGFHSNQPQHF. The DNA for the CDR3 is TGTGCCAGCATTGGGGGGTTCCATAGCAATCAGCCCCAGCATTTT.

Note on this clonotype: This may stem from a read error, because a much larger clone lies one nucleotide away. This CDR3 is CANSLKKLAAFTDTQYF. The CDR3 DNA reads as TGTGCCAACAGTTTAAAAAAACTAGCGGCCTTCACAGATACGCAGTATTTT. This chain links TRBV28 with TRBJ2-3; 8 bases are a match to TRBD2. The V gene's germline CDR1 is MDHEN and CDR2 SYDVKM. The CDR3 covers 17 residues.

This clonotype was picked up many times. The chain couples TRBV6-1 to TRBJ2-7; maybe TRBD1 (6 bases). Trimming cost V 5 bases and J 1 base, with 15 bases left between them. In germline, CDR1 is MNHNS, CDR2 SASEGT. CDR3 size: 15 residues. CDR3 region: CASSHKADSSYEQYF. The CDR3 bases are TGTGCCAGCAGTCATAAAGCGGACAGTTCCTACGAGCAGTACTTC.

In its sample, this clonotype was seen a few times. The rearrangement links TRBV5-8 to TRBJ2-5; possible D gene TRBD2, 5 bases. In germline, CDR1 is SGHTS, CDR2 YDEGEE. V gave up 4 bases and J gave up 5 bases, with 15 bases separating them. The CDR3 runs 14 residues. The CDR3 protein is CASSPIGVLETQYF. The CDR3 bases are TGTGCCAGCAGCCCCATCGGGGTCTTGGAGACCCAGTACTTC.

V gene TRBV6-1 combines with J gene TRBJ1-1, with a weak D call TRBD1 (5 bases). CDR1 and CDR2 from the germline V gene are MNHNS and SASEGT. The CDR3 consists of 13 residues. Trimming removed 7 bases at V and 3 bases at J, with 12 bases between. CDR3 in DNA: TGTGCCAGCACGGGACGATTTTACACTGAAGCTTTCTTT. It translates to CASTGRFYTEAFF.

This clonotype was counted between two and nine times. The rearrangement uses TRBV19 and TRBJ2-3; TRBD1 agrees at 8 bases. Trimming took 5 bases from V and 2 from J; bases not matched to a gene: 6. The CDR3 runs to 15 residues. In germline, CDR1 is LNHDA, CDR2 SQIVND (reference sequence). CDR3 in amino acids: CASSLWTGYTDTQYF. DNA of the CDR3: TGTGCCAGTAGTCTATGGACAGGGTACACAGATACGCAGTATTTT. Full variable domain (remainder filled in from reference TRBV19 and TRBJ2-3): DGGITQSPKYLFRKEGQNVTLSCEQNLNHDAMYWYRQDPGQGLRLIYYSQIVNDFQKGDIAEGYSVSREKKESFPLTVTSAQKNPTAFYLCASSLWTGYTDTQYFGPGTRLTVL.